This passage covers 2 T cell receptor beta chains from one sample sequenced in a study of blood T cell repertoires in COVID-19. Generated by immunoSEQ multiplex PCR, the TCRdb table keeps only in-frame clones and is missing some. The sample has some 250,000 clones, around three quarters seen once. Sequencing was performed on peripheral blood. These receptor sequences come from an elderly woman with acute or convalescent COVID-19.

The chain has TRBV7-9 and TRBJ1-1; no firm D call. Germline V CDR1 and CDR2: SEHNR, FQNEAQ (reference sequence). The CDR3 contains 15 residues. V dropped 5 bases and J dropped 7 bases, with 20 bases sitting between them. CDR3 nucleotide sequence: TGTGCCAGCAGCCCCCAAGAGATGTGGAGACGTGAAGCTTTCTTT. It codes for CASSPQEMWRREAFF.

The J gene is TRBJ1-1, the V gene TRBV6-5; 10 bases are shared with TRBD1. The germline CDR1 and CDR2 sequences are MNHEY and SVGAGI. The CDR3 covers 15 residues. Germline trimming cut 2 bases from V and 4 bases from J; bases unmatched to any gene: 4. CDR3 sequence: CASSYGRTGGTEAFF. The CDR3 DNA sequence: TGTGCCAGCAGTTACGGGAGGACAGGGGGCACTGAAGCTTTCTTT.